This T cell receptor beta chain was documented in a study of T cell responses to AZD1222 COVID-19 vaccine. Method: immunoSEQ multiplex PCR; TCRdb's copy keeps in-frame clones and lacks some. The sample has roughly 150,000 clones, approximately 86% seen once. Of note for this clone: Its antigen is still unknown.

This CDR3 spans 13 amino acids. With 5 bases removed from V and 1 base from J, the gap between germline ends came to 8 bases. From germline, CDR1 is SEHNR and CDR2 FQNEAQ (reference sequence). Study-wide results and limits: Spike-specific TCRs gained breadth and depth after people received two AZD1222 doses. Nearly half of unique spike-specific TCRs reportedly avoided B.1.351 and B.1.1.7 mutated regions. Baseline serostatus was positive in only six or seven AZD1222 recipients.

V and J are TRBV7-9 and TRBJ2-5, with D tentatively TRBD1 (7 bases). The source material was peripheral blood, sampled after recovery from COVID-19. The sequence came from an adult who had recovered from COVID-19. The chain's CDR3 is CASSQGGQETQYF. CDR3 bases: TGTGCCAGCAGCCAGGGGGGCCAAGAGACCCAGTACTTC.